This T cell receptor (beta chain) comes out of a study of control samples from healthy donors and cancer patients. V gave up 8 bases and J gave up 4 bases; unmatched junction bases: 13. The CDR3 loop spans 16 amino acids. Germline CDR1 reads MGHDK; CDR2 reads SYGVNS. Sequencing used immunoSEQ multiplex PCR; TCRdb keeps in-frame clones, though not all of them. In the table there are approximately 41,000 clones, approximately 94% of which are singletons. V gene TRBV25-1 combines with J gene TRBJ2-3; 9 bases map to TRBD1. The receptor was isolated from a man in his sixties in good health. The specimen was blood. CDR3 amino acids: CASEPRRTGEADTQYF. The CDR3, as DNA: TGTGCCAGCGAACCGCGAAGGACAGGGGAAGCAGATACGCAGTATTTT.